This TCR beta chain was sequenced in a study of T-cell reconstitution after alpha-beta-depleted transplantation in children. Study findings and constraints: Several hundred expanded graft clones reportedly were the source of alpha-beta T cells about two months after transplant. Surviving recipient T cells and thymic progenitors produced the high day-60 TCRbeta diversity seen in some patients.

This clonotype was recorded many times. The antigen remains undetermined. The library targeted TCRbeta and was prepared with unique molecular identifiers. TCRdb re-analysed the PCR reads in MiXCR, keeping a single row per CDR3 protein. In the table there are nearly 200,000 distinct CDR3 sequences, about 6% of which are singletons. The receptor was isolated from a girl less than two years old with combined immunodeficiency, due to receive a stem cell transplant. This sample comprised PBMCs, obtained before TCRalphabeta/CD19-depleted stem cell transplant.

The CDR3 here is CASSQGQGAEAFF. Written as DNA, the CDR3 is TGCGCCAGCAGCCAAGGACAGGGGGCTGAAGCTTTCTTT. The J gene is TRBJ1-1, the V gene TRBV4-1; 9 nucleotides align to TRBD1. J lost 6 bases, V lost 1 base, and 0 bases had no gene match. This CDR3 comprises 13 residues. The germline V gene encodes CDR1 MGHRA and CDR2 YSYEKL.